The source of this T cell receptor (beta chain) is a study of blood T cell repertoires in COVID-19 (TCRdb year 2020). Background on the whole study: The collaborator samples originated in the United States, Italy and Spain and spanned the acute and convalescent phases of COVID-19. The material from the prospective study consisted of cDNA or gDNA derived from T cells, B-cell-depleted T cells, or PBMCs. Subjects who had been exposed to COVID-19, were actively infected with it, or had recovered from it provided the deeply sampled blood TCRbeta repertoires that made up the dataset. The repertoires were released in a freely available public database meant as a resource for research on the immune response to SARS-CoV-2. The samples were drawn from the first 160 participants of the ongoing ImmuneRACE study and from 1,254 subjects provided by 6 global collaborators. The sample metadata nearly always contained a de-identified subject ID, COVID-19 status, age in years and sex. Where available, HLA class I and class II types were obtained from metadata supplied by the sample provider rather than from assay-based typing.

Regarding this clone: Its antigen target is currently unknown. Per-base qualities were not stored, and no clone one base away is much larger.

Participants in the prospective study were enrolled through a virtual design, were aged about 18 to 90 years, and lived in roughly 24 United States geographic areas. In the prospective study, participants were assigned to cohorts based on the clinical history participants reported in a screening survey and a study questionnaire. Recovered participants in ImmuneRACE Cohort 3 were defined by two consecutive negative NP/OP PCR tests, clearance by a healthcare professional, or resolution of symptoms. In the prospective study, whole blood, serum and a nasopharyngeal or oropharyngeal swab were collected from each participant by mobile phlebotomists. Participants in the prospective study had the option to provide additional blood draws and questionnaires over an approximately 2-month period. Prospective study blood samples were shipped either frozen or at room temperature before DNA extraction. On the study overall, not on this receptor specifically: How much clinical and demographic metadata was included differed by source and by participant, and the metadata was provided uncurated.

TCRbeta CDR3 regions were amplified from genomic DNA by means of the immunoSEQ Assay, a bias-controlled multiplex PCR. Turning to the authors' computational methods: The number of nucleated cells in each sample was estimated from the amplification of reference gene primers within the assay. To quantify the absolute abundance of each unique TCRbeta CDR3 rearrangement, sequence reads were collapsed and filtered. For each sample, productive Simpson clonality was calculated by taking the square root of Simpson's diversity index across productive rearrangements. TCRdb holds this immuneACCESS table with in-frame rearrangements only. Some clones are missing; in checked studies, unresolved V genes explain under half, and the rest has no known cause. Clone size and the V and J calls come from that table; the DNA yielded D and trimming. In all, the sample holds 210,000 or so clones, and about 84% of those were seen once. The ten largest clones represent 1.8% of the sample.

The source material was PBMCs or T cells enriched from blood (not recorded which). This clonotype originated in a man in his 60s who had recovered from COVID-19.

This receptor has the CDR3 CASSKRTGTTDTQYF. The nucleotide sequence is TGTGCCAGCAGTAAAAGGACAGGGACGACAGATACGCAGTATTTT. The V gene is TRBV27 and the J gene is TRBJ2-3; TRBD1 aligns with 8 central bases. The CDR3 numbers 15 residues from cysteine through phenylalanine. The only DNA kept is the CDR3, 45 bases in frame from the first base. After removal of 5 bases from V and 3 bases from J, the junction retains 7 bases not matched to a gene. For CDR1 and CDR2, the germline V gene (reference sequence) lists MNHEY and SMNVEV.